The clone carrying this TCR beta chain has at least ten counts. Its antigen is unknown. This sample was taken from a study of spatial heterogeneity in lung cancer. Described time point: sample taken at primary tumor resection. No cells were sorted before sequencing. The whole RNA sequenced was extracted from tumor, nontumor lung or frozen PBMC. General study results and limits: Counts of expanded intratumoral alpha and beta TCRs tracked tumor mutation counts.

Germline V gene data show CDR1 as SGHAT and CDR2 as FQDESV (reference sequence). Trimming removed 1 base at V and 3 bases at J, with 13 bases between. The CDR3 covers 15 residues. Carried by each TCR cDNA molecule was a unique molecular identifier. TCRdb passed the 5' RACE reads through MiXCR, listing each CDR3 protein once. This sample has 3,500 to 5,500 distinct CDR3 sequences, with approximately 6.1% found just once. The source material was lung tumor tissue, sampled at surgery. This chain links TRBV11-1 with TRBJ2-7; possibly TRBD1 for D (5 bases). The TCR sequence derives from a male donor with early-stage non-small cell lung cancer. The CDR3 DNA sequence: TGTGCCAGCAGCTTAGACGACAGATGGGACTACGAGCAGTACTTC. Protein: CASSLDDRWDYEQYF.